This T cell receptor (beta chain) came from a study of blood T cells in healthy people across ages. For the second PCR, which ran for about 6 to 11 cycles, a sample-barcoded 5' primer and a J-beta primer mix were used. TCRdb called the 5' RACE reads again in MiXCR, with one record for every CDR3 protein. The sample has about 940,000 distinct CDR3 sequences, roughly 50% seen once. The receptor was isolated from a man aged 25-45 years in good health. Sequenced: blood.

CDR3: CASSQESGQGGHEQYF. The CDR3, as DNA: TGCGCCAGCAGCCAAGAAAGCGGACAGGGCGGCCACGAGCAGTACTTC. The genes are TRBV4-3 and TRBJ2-5, with 8 bases fitting TRBD1. The closer fit of TRBJ2-7 to the DNA end suggests the J call may be wrong. Germline V gene data show CDR1 as LGHNA and CDR2 as YSLEER. The CDR3 totals 16 residues.